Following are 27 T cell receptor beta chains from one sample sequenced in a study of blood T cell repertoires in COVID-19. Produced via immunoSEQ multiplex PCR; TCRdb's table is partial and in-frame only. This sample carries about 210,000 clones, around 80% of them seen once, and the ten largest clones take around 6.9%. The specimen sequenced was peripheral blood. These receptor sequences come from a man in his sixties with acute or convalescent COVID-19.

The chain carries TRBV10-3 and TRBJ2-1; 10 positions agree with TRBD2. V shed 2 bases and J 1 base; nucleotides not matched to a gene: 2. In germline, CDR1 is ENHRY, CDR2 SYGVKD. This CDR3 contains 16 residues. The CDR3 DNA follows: TGTGCCATCAGTGAGAATAGCGGGGGGTCCTACAATGAGCAGTTCTTC. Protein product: CAISENSGGSYNEQFF.

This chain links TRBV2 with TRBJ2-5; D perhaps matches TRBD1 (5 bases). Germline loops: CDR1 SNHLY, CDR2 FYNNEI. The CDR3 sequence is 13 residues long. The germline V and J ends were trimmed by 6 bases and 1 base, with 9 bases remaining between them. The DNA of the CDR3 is TGTGCCAGCAGCGCGGACACCCAAGAGACCCAGTACTTC. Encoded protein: CASSADTQETQYF.

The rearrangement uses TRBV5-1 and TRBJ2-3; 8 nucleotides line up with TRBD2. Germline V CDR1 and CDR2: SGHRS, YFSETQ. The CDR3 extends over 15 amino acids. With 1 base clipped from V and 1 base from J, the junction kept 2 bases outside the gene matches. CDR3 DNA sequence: TGCGCCAGCAGCTTGTTGCGGGGGGGCACAGATACGCAGTATTTT. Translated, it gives CASSLLRGGTDTQYF. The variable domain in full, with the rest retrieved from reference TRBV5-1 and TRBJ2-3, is KAGVTQTPRYLIKTRGQQVTLSCSPISGHRSVSWYQQTPGQGLQFLFEYFSETQRNKGNFPGRFSGRQFSNSRSEMNVSTLELGDSALYLCASSLLRGGTDTQYFGPGTRLTVL.

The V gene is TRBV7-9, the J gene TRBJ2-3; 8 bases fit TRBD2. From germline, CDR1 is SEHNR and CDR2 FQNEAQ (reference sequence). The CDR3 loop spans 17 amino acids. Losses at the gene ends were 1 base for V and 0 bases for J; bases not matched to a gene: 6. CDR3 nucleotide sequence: TGTGCCAGCAGCTTAGGAGGACTAGCAACGAGCACAGATACGCAGTATTTT. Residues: CASSLGGLATSTDTQYF.

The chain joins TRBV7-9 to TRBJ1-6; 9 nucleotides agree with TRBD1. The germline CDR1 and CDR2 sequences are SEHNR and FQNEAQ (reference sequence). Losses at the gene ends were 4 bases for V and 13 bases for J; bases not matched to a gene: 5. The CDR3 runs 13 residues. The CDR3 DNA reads TGTGCCAGCAGCTGGACAGGGGAAGGTCCCCTCCACTTT. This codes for CASSWTGEGPLHF.

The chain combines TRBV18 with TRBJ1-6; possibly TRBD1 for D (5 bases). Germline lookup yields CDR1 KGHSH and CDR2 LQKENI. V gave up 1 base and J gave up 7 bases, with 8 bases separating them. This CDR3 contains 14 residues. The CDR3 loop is CASSPRQKNSPLHF. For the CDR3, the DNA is TGTGCCAGCTCACCACGACAGAAGAATTCACCCCTCCACTTT.

CDR3 nucleotide sequence: TGTGCCAGCAGCCAAAGCAGAGGGAAGCAGTTCTTC. Translation gives CASSQSRGKQFF. This rearrangement joins TRBV7-8 to TRBJ2-1, with D possibly TRBD2 on 5 matching bases. V was pared by 5 bases and J by 11 bases, with 13 bases between. CDR1 and CDR2 from the germline V gene are SGHVS and FQNEAQ. The CDR3 totals 12 residues.

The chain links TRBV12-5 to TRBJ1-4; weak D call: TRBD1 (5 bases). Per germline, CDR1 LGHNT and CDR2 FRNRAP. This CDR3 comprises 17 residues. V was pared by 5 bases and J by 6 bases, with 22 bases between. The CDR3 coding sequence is TGTGCTAGTGGTATCCTCTCGACAGTTCCGTTCCATGAAAAACTGTTTTTT. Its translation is CASGILSTVPFHEKLFF.

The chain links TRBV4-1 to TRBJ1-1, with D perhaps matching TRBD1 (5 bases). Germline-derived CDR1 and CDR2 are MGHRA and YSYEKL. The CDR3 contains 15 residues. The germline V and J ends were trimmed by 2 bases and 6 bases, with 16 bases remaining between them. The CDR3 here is CASSQKMGHGAEAFF. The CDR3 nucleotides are TGCGCCAGCAGCCAAAAGATGGGGCATGGCGCTGAAGCTTTCTTT.

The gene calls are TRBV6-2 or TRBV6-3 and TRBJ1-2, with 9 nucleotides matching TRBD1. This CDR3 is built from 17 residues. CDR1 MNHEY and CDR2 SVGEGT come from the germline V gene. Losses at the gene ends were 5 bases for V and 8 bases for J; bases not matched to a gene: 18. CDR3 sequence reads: CASSPPLYRDRVKGYTF. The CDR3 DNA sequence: TGTGCCAGCAGTCCGCCGCTCTACCGGGACAGGGTAAAGGGCTACACCTTC.

CDR3 region: CASSALAVTSSYNEQFF. CDR3 nucleotides: TGTGCCAGCAGTGCCCTAGCGGTAACCAGCTCCTACAATGAGCAGTTCTTC. The gene calls are TRBV6-1 and TRBJ2-1, with 7 bases matching TRBD2. CDR1 is MNHNS and CDR2 is SASEGT in the germline V gene. Losses at the gene ends were 4 bases for V and 0 bases for J; bases not matched to a gene: 9. This CDR3 has 17 residues.

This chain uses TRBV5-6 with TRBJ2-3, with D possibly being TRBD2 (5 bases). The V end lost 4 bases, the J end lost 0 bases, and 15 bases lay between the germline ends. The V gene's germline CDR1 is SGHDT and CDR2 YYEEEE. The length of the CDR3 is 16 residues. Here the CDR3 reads CASSHASRTSTDTQYF. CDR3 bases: TGTGCCAGCAGCCATGCATCCCGGACTAGCACAGATACGCAGTATTTT.

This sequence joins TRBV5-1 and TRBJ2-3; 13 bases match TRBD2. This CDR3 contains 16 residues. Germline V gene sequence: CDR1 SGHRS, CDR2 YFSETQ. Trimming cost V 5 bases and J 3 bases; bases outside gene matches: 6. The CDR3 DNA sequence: TGCGCCAGCAGACTACTAGCGGGAGGGCCGACAGATACGCAGTATTTT. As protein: CASRLLAGGPTDTQYF.

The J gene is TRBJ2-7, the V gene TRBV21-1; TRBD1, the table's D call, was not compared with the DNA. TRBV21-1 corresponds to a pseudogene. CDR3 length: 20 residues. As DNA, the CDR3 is TGTGCCAGCAGCAAAACCCTGCGCGACGGAATACAGGGGCGGACTTACGAGCAGTACTTC. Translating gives CASSKTLRDGIQGRTYEQYF.

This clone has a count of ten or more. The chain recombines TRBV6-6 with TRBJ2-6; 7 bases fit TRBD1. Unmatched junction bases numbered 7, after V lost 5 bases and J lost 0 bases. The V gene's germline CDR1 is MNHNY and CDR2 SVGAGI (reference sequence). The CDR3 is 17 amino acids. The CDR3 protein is CASSLRDSLSGANVLTF. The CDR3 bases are TGTGCCAGCAGTCTTCGGGACAGCCTCTCTGGGGCCAACGTCCTGACTTTC.

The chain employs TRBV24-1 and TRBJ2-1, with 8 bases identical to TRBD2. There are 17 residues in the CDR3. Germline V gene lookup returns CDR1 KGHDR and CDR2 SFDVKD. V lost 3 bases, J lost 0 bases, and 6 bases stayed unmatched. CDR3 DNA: TGTGCCACCAGTGATCGAACTAGCGGAGTCTCCTACAATGAGCAGTTCTTC. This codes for CATSDRTSGVSYNEQFF.

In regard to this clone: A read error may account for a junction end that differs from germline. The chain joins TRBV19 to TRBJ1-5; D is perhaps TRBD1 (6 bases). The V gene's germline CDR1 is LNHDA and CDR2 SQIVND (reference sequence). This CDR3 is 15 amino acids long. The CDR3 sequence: CASKGDQASYQPQHF. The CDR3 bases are TGTGCCTCGAAGGGGGACCAAGCTAGCTATCAGCCCCAGCATTTT.

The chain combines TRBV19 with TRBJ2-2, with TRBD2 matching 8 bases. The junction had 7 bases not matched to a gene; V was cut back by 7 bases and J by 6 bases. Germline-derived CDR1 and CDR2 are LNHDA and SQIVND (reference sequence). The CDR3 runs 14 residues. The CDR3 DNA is TGTGCCAGTAAATATAGCGGGGTCGCCGGGGAGCTGTTTTTT. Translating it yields CASKYSGVAGELFF.

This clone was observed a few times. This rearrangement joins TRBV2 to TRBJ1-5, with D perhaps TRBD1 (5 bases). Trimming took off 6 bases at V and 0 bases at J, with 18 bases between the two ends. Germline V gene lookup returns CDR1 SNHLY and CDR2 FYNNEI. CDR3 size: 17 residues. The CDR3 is CASRRGTEYNSNQPQHF. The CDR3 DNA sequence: TGTGCCAGCAGGCGGGGGACGGAGTATAATAGCAATCAGCCCCAGCATTTT.

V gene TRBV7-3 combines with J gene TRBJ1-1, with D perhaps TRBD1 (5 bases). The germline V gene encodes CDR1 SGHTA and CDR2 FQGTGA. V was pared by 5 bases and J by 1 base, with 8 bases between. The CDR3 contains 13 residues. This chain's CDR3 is CASSRQRNTEAFF. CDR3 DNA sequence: TGTGCCAGCAGCCGACAGAGGAACACTGAAGCTTTCTTT.

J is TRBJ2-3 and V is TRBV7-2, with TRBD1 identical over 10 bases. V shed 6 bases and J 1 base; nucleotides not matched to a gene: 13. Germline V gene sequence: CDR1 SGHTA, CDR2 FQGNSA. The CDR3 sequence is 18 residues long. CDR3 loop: CASSSPGQGKGGTDTQYF. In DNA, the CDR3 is TGTGCCAGCAGTTCCCCGGGACAGGGGAAGGGTGGCACAGATACGCAGTATTTT. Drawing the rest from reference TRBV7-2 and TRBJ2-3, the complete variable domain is GAGVSQSPSNKVTEKGKDVELRCDPISGHTALYWYRQSLGQGLEFLIYFQGNSAPDKSGLPSDRFSAERTGGSVSTLTIQRTQQEDSAVYLCASSSPGQGKGGTDTQYFGPGTRLTVL.

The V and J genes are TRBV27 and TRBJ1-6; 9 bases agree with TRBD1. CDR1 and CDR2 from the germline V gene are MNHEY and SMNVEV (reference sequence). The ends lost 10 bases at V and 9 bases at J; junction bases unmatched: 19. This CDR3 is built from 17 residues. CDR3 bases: TGTGCCAACACTCTCCTCCTCCCTGGACAGGGGACTTCACCCCTCCACTTT. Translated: CANTLLLPGQGTSPLHF.

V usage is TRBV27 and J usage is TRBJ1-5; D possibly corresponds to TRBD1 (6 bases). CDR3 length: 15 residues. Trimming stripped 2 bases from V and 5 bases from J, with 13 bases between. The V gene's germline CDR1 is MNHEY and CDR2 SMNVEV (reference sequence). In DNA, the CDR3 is TGTGCCAGCAGTTTAGGTAGCAGGGGAGATCAGCCCCAGCATTTT. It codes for CASSLGSRGDQPQHF.

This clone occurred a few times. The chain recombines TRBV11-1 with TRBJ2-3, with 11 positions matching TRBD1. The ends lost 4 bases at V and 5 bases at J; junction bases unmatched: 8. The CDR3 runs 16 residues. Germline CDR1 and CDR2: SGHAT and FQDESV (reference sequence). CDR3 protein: CASSSGTGGGIDTQYF. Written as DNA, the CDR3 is TGTGCCAGCAGCTCCGGGACAGGGGGAGGAATAGATACGCAGTATTTT.

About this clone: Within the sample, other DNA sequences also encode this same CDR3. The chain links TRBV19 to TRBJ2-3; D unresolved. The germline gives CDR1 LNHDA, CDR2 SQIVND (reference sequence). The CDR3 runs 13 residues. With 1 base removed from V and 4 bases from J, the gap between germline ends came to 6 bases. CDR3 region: CASSIGSPDTQYF. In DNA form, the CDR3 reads TGTGCCAGTAGTATAGGGAGCCCAGATACGCAGTATTTT.

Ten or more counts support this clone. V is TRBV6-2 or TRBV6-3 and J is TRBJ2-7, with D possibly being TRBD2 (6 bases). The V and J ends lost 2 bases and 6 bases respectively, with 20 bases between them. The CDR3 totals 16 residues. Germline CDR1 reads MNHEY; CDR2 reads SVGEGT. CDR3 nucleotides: TGTGCCAGCAGTTACCCCAGGAGGGTTTCCGGGGGCGAGCAGTACTTC. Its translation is CASSYPRRVSGGEQYF.

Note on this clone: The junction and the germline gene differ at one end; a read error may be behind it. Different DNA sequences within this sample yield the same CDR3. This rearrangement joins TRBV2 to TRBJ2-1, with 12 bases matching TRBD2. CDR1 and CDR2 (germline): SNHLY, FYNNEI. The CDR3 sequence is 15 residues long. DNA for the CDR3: TGTGCCAGTAGTGAAGGACTAGCGGGGTACAATGAGCAGTTCTTC. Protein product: CASSEGLAGYNEQFF.